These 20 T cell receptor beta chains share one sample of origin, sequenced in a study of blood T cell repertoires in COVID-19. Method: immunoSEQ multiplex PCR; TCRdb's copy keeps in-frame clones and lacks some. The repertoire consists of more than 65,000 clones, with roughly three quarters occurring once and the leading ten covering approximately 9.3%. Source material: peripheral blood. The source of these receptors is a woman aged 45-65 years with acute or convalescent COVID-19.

The CDR3 reads CASSLTDYGYTF. CDR3 nucleotide sequence: TGCGCCAGCAGCTTAACAGACTATGGCTACACCTTC. This rearrangement joins TRBV5-1 to TRBJ1-2; D gene unclear. Trimming removed 2 bases from V and 3 bases from J, with 5 bases in between. Per germline, CDR1 SGHRS and CDR2 YFSETQ. The CDR3 covers 12 residues.

CDR3 in DNA: TGTGCCAGCAGTTTAGGGGACAGTCAGCCCCAGCATTTT. Residues: CASSLGDSQPQHF. This chain joins TRBV12-3 or TRBV12-4 and TRBJ1-5, with 7 bases that match TRBD1. The junction had 0 bases not matched to a gene; V was cut back by 1 base and J by 6 bases. The CDR3 is 13 residues long.

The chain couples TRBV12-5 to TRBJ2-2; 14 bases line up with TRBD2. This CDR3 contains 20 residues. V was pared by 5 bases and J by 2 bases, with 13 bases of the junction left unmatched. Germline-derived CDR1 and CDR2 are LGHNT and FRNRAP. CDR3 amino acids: CASGQYLGLAGADNTGELFF. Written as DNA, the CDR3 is TGTGCTAGTGGTCAGTACCTGGGACTAGCGGGGGCCGATAACACCGGGGAGCTGTTTTTT.

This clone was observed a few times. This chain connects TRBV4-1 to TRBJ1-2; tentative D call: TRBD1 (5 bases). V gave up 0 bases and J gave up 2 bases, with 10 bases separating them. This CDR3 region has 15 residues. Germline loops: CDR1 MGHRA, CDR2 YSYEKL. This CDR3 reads CASSQEIGGNYGYTF. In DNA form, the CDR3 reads TGCGCCAGCAGCCAAGAAATTGGGGGGAACTATGGCTACACCTTC.

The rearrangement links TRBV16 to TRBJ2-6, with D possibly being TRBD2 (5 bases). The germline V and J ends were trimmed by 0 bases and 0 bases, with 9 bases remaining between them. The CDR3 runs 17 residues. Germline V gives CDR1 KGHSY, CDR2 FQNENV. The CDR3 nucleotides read TGTGCCAGCAGCCAATCTTCCGGAGGCTCTGGGGCCAACGTCCTGACTTTC. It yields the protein CASSQSSGGSGANVLTF.

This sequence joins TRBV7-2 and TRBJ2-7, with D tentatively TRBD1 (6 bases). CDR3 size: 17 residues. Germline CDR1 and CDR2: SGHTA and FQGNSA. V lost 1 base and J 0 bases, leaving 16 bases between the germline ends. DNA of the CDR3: TGTGCCAGCAGCTTAGATTTTACAGGGTCAAGCTCCTACGAGCAGTACTTC. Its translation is CASSLDFTGSSSYEQYF.

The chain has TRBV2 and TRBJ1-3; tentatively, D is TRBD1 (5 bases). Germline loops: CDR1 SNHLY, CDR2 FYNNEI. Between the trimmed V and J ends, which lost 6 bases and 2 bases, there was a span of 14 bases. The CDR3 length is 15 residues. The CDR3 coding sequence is TGTGCCAGCAGACCTCAGGGTAACACTGGAAACACCATATATTTT. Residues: CASRPQGNTGNTIYF.

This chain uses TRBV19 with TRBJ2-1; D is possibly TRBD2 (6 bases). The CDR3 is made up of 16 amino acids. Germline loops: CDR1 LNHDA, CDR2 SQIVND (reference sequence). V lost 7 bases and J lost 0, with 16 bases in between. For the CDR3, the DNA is TGTGCCAGTAACCCTAGCGTGACGAGCTCCTACAATGAGCAGTTCTTC. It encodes CASNPSVTSSYNEQFF.

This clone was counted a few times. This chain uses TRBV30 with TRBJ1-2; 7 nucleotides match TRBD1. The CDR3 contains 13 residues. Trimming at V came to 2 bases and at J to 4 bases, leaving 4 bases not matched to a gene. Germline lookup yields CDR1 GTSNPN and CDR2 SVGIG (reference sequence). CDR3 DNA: TGTGCCTGGAGTCCTAGGGGGCTCTATGGCTACACCTTC. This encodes CAWSPRGLYGYTF.

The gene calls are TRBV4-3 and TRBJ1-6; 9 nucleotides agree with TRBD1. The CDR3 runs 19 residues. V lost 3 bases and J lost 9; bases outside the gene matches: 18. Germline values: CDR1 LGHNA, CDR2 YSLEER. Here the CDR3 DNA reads TGCGCCAGCAGCCAGGTCACAGGGGGCGAGTGGGAGAGTAGTTCACCCCTCCACTTT. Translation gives CASSQVTGGEWESSSPLHF.

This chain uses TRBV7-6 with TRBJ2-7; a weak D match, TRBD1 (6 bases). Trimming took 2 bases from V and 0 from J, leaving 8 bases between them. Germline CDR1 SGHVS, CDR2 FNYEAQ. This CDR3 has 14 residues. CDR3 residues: CASSLQGSSYEQYF. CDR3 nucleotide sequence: TGTGCCAGCAGCTTACAGGGGAGCTCCTACGAGCAGTACTTC.

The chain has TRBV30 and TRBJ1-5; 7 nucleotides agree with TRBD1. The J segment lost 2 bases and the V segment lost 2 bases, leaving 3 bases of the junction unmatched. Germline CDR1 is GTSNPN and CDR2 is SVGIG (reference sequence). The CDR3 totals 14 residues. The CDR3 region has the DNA TGTGCCTGGAGTCTCACAGGGGGCAATCAGCCCCAGCATTTT. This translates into CAWSLTGGNQPQHF.

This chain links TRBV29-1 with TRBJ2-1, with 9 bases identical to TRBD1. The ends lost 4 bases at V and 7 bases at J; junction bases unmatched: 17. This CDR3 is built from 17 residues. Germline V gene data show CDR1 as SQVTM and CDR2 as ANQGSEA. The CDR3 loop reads CSVVPTNTGGVLNEQFF. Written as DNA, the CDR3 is TGCAGCGTTGTCCCCACAAACACAGGGGGCGTGTTAAATGAGCAGTTCTTC.

In DNA, the CDR3 is TGCGCCAGCAGCCAAGGGGTCAGGGAGGGCACTGAAGCTTTCTTT. Its translation is CASSQGVREGTEAFF. The chain has TRBV4-3 and TRBJ1-1; tentative D call: TRBD1 (5 bases). Germline CDR1 and CDR2: LGHNA and YSLEER. The V gene lost 1 base and the J gene lost 4 bases, with 13 bases spanning the gap. This CDR3 region has 15 residues.

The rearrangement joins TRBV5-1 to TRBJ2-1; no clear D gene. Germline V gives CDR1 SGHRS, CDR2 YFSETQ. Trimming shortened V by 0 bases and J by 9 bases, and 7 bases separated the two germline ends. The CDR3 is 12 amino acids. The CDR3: CASSLGSGEQFF. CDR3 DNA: TGCGCCAGCAGCTTGGGGTCGGGTGAGCAGTTCTTC. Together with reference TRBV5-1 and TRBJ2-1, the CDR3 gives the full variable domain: KAGVTQTPRYLIKTRGQQVTLSCSPISGHRSVSWYQQTPGQGLQFLFEYFSETQRNKGNFPGRFSGRQFSNSRSEMNVSTLELGDSALYLCASSLGSGEQFFGPGTRLTVL.

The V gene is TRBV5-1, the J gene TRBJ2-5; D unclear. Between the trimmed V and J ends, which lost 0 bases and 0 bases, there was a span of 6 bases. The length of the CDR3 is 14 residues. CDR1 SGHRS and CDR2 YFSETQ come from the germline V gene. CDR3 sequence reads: CASSLASHQETQYF. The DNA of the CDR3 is TGCGCCAGCAGCTTGGCCTCCCACCAAGAGACCCAGTACTTC.

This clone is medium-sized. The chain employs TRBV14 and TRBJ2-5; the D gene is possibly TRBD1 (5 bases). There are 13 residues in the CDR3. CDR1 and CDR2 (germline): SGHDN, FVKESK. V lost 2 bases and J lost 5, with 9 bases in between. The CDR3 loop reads CASSQQGWETQYF. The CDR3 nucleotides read TGTGCCAGCAGCCAACAGGGTTGGGAGACCCAGTACTTC.

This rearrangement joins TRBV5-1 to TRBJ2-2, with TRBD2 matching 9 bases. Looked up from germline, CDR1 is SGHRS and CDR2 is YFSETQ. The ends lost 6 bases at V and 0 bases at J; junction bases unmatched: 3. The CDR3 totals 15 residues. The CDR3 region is CASTTSGANTGELFF. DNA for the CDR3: TGCGCCAGCACGACTAGCGGCGCGAACACCGGGGAGCTGTTTTTT.

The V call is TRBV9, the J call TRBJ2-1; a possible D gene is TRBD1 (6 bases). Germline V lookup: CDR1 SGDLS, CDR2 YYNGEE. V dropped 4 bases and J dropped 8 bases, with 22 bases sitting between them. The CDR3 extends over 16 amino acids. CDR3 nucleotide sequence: TGTGCCAGCAGCTCTAGTCAGGGGAAGGGGTTAGATGAGCAGTTCTTC. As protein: CASSSSQGKGLDEQFF.

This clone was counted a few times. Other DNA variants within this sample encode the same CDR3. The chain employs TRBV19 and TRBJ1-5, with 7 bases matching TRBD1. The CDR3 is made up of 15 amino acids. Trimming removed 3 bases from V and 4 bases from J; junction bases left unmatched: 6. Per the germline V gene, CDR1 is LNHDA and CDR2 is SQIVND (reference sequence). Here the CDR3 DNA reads TGTGCCAGTAGTATTGAACAGGGGCTAAATCAGCCCCAGCATTTT. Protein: CASSIEQGLNQPQHF.